This TCR beta chain was sequenced during a study of blood T cell repertoires in COVID-19. Across the study: Collection of acute and convalescent COVID-19 samples took place in the United States, Italy and Spain. The analysed material was cDNA or gDNA that came from T cells, B-cell-depleted T cells, or PBMCs.

Authors' methods: Estimated nucleated cell counts came from reference gene primer amplification. Data came from immunoSEQ multiplex PCR; TCRdb stores just in-frame clones and leaves some out. From that table come the V and J calls and clone size; the DNA was used to work out D and trimming. The sample holds over 90,000 clones, about 86% seen once. The material sequenced was peripheral blood. The source of this sequence is a woman aged 55-70 years in a cohort sampled during active or convalescent COVID-19.

In DNA, the CDR3 is TGTGCCAGCAGCCAAGAGGGGGACAGGGTGTATGGCTACACCTTC. This codes for CASSQEGDRVYGYTF. The V gene is TRBV4-2, the J gene TRBJ1-2; TRBD1 agrees at 9 bases. Germline-derived CDR1 and CDR2 are LGHNA and YNFKEQ. V was clipped by 0 bases and J by 5 bases; unmatched bases: 4. The CDR3 has 15 amino acids.